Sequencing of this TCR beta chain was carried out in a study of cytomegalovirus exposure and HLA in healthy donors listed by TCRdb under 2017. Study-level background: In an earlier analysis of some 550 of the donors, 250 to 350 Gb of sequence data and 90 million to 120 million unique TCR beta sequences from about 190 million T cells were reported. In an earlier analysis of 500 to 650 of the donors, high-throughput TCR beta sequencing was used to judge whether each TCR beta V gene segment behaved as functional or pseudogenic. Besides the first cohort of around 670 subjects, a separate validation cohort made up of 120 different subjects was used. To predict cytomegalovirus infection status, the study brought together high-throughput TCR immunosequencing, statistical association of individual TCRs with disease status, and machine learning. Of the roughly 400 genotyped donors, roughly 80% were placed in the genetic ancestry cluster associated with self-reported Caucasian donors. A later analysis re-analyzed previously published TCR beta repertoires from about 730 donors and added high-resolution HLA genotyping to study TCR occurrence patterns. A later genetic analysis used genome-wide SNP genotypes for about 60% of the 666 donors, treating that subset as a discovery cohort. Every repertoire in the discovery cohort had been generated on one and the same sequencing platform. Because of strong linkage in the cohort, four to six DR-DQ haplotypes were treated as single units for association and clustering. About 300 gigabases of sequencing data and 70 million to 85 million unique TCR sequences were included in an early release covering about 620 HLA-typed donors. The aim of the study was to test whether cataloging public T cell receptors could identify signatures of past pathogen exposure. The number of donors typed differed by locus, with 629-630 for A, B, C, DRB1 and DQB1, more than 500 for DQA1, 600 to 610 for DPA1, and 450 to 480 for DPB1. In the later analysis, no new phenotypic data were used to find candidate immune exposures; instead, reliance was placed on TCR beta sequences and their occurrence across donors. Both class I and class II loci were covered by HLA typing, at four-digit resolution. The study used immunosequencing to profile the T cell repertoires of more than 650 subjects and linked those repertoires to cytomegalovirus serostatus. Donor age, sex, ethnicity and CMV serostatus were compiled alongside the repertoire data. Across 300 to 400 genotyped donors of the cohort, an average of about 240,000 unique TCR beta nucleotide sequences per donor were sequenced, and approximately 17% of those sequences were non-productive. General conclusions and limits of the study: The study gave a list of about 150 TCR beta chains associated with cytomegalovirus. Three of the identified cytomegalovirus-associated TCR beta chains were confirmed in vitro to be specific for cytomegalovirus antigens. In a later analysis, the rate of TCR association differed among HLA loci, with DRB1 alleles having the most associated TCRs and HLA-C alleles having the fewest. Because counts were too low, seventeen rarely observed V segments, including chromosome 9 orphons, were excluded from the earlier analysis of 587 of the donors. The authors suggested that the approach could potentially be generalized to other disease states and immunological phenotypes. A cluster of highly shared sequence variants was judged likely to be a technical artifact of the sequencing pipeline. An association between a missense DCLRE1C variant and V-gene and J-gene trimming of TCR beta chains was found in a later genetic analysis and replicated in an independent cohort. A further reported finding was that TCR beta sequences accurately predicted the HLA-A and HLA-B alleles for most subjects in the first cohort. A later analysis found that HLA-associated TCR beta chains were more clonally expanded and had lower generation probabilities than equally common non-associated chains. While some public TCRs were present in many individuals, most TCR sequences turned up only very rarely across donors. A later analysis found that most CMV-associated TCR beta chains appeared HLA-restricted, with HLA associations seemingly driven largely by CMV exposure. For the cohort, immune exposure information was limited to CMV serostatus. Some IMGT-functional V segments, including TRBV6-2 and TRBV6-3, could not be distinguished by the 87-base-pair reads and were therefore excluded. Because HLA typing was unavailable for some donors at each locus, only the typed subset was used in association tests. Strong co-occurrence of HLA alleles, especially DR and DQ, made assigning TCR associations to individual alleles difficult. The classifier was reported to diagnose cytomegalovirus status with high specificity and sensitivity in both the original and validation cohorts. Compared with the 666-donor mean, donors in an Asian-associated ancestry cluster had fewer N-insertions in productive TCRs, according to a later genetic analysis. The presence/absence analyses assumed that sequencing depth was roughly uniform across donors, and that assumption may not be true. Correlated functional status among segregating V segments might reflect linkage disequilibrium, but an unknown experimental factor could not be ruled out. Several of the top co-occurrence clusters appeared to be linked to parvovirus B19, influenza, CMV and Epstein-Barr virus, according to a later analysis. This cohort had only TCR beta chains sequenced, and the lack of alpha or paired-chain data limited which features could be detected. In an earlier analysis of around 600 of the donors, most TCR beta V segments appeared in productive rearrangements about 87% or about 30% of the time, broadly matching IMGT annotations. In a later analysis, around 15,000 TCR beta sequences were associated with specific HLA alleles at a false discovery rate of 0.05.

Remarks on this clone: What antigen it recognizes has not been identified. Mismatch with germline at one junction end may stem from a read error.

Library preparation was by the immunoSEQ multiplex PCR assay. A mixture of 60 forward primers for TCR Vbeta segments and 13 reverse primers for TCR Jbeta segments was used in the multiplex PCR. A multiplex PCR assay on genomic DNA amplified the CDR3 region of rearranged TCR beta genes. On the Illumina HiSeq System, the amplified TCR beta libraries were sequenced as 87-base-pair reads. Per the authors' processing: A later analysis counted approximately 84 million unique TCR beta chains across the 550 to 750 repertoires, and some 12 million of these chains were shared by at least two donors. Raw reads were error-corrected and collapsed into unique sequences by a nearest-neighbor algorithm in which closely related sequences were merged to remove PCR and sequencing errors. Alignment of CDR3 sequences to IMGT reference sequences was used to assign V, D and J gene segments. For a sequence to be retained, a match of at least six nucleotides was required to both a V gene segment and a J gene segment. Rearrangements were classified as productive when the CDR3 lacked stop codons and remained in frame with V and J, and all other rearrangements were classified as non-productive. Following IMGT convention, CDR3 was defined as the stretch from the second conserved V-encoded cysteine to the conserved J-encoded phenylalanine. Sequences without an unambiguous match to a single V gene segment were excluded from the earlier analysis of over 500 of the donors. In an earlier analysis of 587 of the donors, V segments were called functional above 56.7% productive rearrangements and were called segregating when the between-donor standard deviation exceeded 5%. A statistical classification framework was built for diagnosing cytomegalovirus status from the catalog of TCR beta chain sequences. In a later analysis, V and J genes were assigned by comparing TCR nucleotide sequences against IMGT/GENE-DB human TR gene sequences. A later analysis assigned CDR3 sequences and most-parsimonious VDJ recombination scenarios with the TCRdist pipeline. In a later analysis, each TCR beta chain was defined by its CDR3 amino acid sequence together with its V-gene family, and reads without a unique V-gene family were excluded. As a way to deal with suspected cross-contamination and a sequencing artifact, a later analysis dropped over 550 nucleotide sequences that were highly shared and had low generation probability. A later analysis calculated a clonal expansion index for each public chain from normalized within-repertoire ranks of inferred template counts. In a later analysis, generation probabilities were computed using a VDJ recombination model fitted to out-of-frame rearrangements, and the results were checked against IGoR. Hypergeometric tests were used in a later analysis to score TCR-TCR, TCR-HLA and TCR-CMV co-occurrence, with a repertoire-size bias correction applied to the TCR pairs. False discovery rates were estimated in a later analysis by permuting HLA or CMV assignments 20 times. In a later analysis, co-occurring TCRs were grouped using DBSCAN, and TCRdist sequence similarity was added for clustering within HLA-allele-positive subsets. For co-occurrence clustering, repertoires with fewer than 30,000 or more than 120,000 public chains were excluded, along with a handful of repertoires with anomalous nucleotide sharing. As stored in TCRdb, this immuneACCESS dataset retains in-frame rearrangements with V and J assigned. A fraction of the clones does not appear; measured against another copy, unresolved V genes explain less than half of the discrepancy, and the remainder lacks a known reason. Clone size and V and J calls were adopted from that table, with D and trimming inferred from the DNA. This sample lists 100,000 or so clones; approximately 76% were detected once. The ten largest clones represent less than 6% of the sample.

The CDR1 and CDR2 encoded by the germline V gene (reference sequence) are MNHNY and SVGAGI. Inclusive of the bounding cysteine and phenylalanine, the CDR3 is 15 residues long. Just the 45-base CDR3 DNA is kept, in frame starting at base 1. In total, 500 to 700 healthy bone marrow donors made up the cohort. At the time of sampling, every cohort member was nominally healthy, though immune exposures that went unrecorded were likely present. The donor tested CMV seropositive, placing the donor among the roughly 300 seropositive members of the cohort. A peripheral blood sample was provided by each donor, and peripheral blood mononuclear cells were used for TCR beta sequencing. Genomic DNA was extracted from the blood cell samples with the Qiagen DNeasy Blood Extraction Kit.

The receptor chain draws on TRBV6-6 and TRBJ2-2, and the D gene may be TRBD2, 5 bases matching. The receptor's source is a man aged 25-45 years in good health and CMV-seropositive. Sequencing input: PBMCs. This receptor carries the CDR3 CASSLGTGNAGELFF. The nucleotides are TGTGCCAGCAGTTTAGGAACGGGGAACGCCGGGGAGCTGTTTTTT.